This T cell receptor beta chain was sequenced during a study of blood T cell repertoires in COVID-19. The length of the CDR3 is 13 residues. Trimming took 7 bases from V and 4 from J; bases not matched to a gene: 8. Germline CDR1 is SQVTM and CDR2 is ANQGSEA. Sequencing used immunoSEQ multiplex PCR; TCRdb keeps in-frame clones, though not all of them. The repertoire holds 140,000 to 150,000 clones, with 75% to 90% as singletons. This receptor was obtained from a man aged 65 to 85 who had recovered from COVID-19. Sequenced input: peripheral blood. The chain has TRBV29-1 and TRBJ1-2, with 8 nucleotides matching TRBD1. The CDR3 loop reads CSAPDRASYGYTF. The CDR3 coding sequence is TGCAGCGCCCCGGACAGGGCGAGCTATGGCTACACCTTC.